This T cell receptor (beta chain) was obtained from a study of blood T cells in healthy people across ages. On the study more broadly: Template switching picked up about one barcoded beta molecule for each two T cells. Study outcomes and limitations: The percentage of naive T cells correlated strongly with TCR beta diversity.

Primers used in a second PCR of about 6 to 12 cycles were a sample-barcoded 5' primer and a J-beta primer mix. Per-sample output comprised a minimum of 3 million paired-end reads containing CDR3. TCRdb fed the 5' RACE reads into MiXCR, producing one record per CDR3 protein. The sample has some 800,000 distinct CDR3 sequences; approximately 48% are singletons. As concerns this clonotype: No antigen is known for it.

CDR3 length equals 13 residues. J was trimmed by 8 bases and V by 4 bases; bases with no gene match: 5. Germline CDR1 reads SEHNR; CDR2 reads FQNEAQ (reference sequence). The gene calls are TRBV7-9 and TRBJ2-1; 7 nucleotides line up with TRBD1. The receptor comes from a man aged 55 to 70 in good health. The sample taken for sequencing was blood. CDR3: CASSSFDRDEQFF. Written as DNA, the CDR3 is TGTGCCAGCAGCTCCTTCGACAGGGATGAGCAGTTCTTC.